Listed below are T cell receptor beta chains from one sample, sequenced in a study of cytomegalovirus exposure and HLA in healthy donors. The data were produced by immunoSEQ multiplex PCR, yet TCRdb's version contains in-frame clones alone and is incomplete. The sample has fewer than 250,000 clones, over 60% seen once. The sample consisted of PBMCs. These receptors all stem from a woman in her thirties or forties in good health and CMV-seronegative. Both conserved end residues are part of each CDR3. The D gene is left open where the match is weak. Clone sizes are given selectively: once, few, many, or a class where the clone is expanded.

j_call | clone_size | d_call | v_call | cdr3_nt | cdr3_aa
TRBJ2-2 | NA | TRBD2 | TRBV28 | TGTGCCAGCAGACCATCCGGGACTAGCGGTTTCGGGGAGCTGTTTTTT | CASRPSGTSGFGELFF
TRBJ2-2 | NA | NA | TRBV5-6 | TGTGCCAGCAGCTTGATGACAGCGAACACCGGGGAGCTGTTTTTT | CASSLMTANTGELFF
TRBJ2-3 | NA | TRBD2 | TRBV19 | TGTGCCAGTAGTATGCTGGGGACTAGCCCGGGGCCAGATACGCAGTATTTT | CASSMLGTSPGPDTQYF
TRBJ1-5 | NA | TRBD1 | TRBV5-4 | TGTGCCAGCAGCTACCAGGGGGCCGGTGATCAGCCCCAGCATTTT | CASSYQGAGDQPQHF
TRBJ2-2 | NA | TRBD2 | TRBV7-8 | TGTGGAGCGGGAGAAGGAGTCGGGGAGCTGTTTTTT | CGAGEGVGELFF
TRBJ2-5 | NA | NA | TRBV27 | TGTGCCCAATGGGGGCTAGCGGAGCAAGAGACCCAGTACTTC | CAQWGLAEQETQYF
TRBJ2-7 | NA | NA | TRBV7-3 | TGTGCCAGCAGCTTAGGGCTAGCACTTCCCTACGAGCAGTACTTC | CASSLGLALPYEQYF
TRBJ2-1 | NA | TRBD2 | TRBV4-2 | TGTGCCAGCAGCGCCTCTAGCGGGAGGATTTCTGAGCAGTTCTTC | CASSASSGRISEQFF
TRBJ1-5 | few | TRBD1 | TRBV4-2 | TGTGCCAGCAGCCAAGCCCTGACAGGGGGGGGTCAGCCCCAGCATTTT | CASSQALTGGGQPQHF
TRBJ2-5 | NA | NA | TRBV5-1 | TGCGCCAGCAGCCGTGCTGAGGAGACCCAGTACTTC | CASSRAEETQYF
TRBJ2-1 | NA | TRBD2 | TRBV10-3 | TGTGCCATCAGTGAATATAGACTAGCGGGAGGGCCCGGTAATGAGCAGTTCTTC | CAISEYRLAGGPGNEQFF
TRBJ2-7 | NA | NA | TRBV7-8 | TGTGCCAGCTCCCCGACCGGAGACGAGCAGTACTTC | CASSPTGDEQYF
TRBJ2-3 | NA | TRBD2 | TRBV19 | TGTGCCAGTAGTCTGTCCCATAGCGGGGCCACAGATACGCAGTATTTT | CASSLSHSGATDTQYF
TRBJ1-2 | NA | TRBD1 | TRBV19 | TGTGCCAGTACCCCGGGACAGGGGCCATTCTATGGCTACACCTTC | CASTPGQGPFYGYTF
TRBJ1-1 | NA | NA | TRBV7-3 | TGTGCCAGCAGCTGGGGGGGCAGTAGAAACACTGAAGCTTTCTTT | CASSWGGSRNTEAFF
TRBJ1-2 | NA | NA | TRBV18 | TGTGCCAGCTCACTCGCCAGGGGAGAGGATGGCTACACCTTC | CASSLARGEDGYTF
TRBJ2-5 | NA | NA | TRBV28 | TGTGCCAGCAGTTTAATTTCCCAGCAAGAGACCCAGTACTTC | CASSLISQQETQYF
TRBJ1-1 | few | NA | TRBV5-5 | TGTGCCAGCAGTTTACAGGGTTGGAACACTGAAGCTTTCTTT | CASSLQGWNTEAFF
TRBJ1-5 | NA | NA | TRBV6-5 | TGTGCCAGCACCGGACAGAGAAATCAGCCCCAGCATTTT | CASTGQRNQPQHF
TRBJ2-3 | NA | TRBD1 | TRBV19 | TGTGCCAGTAGCCGGGCTTTAGACAGGGGCACAGATACGCAGTATTTT | CASSRALDRGTDTQYF
TRBJ1-2 | NA | NA | TRBV7-2 | TGTGCCAGCAGCTTCCCAGGGGTCCAGGGCTACACCTTC | CASSFPGVQGYTF
TRBJ2-1 | NA | TRBD2 | TRBV10-3 | TGTGCCATCAGCCAAGGGGATAGCGGGAGGGCCTACAATGAGCAGTTCTTC | CAISQGDSGRAYNEQFF
TRBJ2-3 | NA | NA | TRBV4-1 | TGCGCCAGCAGCCAAGGATCCGGGAACACAGATACGCAGTATTTT | CASSQGSGNTDTQYF
TRBJ2-3 | once | TRBD2 | TRBV30 | TGTGCCTGGAGGACTAGCGGCACAGATACGCAGTATTTT | CAWRTSGTDTQYF
TRBJ2-1 | NA | TRBD2 | TRBV7-3 | TGTGCCAGCAGCTTAAGTGAAACTAGCGGGGGCGATGAGCAGTTCTTC | CASSLSETSGGDEQFF
TRBJ2-7 | NA | TRBD1 | TRBV27 | TGTGCCAGCAGTCTATTCGGACAGGTGGGAAACGAGCAGTACTTC | CASSLFGQVGNEQYF
TRBJ2-1 | NA | NA | TRBV7-2 | TGTGCCAGCAGCTTACCAGGGGGGTCCTACAATGAGCAGTTCTTC | CASSLPGGSYNEQFF
TRBJ2-3 | NA | TRBD2 | TRBV11-3 | TGTGCCAGCAGCTTAGATAGCGGGACAAGGCGTTTGGATACGCAGTATTTT | CASSLDSGTRRLDTQYF
TRBJ1-2 | NA | TRBD1 | TRBV18 | TGTGCCAGCTCACCACAGGGGGCTGGTGGCTACACCTTC | CASSPQGAGGYTF
TRBJ2-1 | few | TRBD2 | TRBV5-1 | TGCGCCAGCAGCTTGGGGCTAGCGGGACGTTCCGCCTACAATGAGCAGTTCTTC | CASSLGLAGRSAYNEQFF
TRBJ2-1 | NA | TRBD1 | TRBV19 | TGTGCCAGTAGTATTCAACCGACAGGGGTGAATGAGCAGTTCTTC | CASSIQPTGVNEQFF
TRBJ2-1 | NA | TRBD2 | TRBV7-6 | TGTGCCAGCAGCTTAGGCGGGGGAAGGTGGAGCTCCTACAATGAGCAGTTCTTC | CASSLGGGRWSSYNEQFF
TRBJ2-1 | NA | TRBD1 | TRBV18 | TGTGCCAGCTCACCACGACAGGGGGTCTACAATGAGCAGTTCTTC | CASSPRQGVYNEQFF
TRBJ2-5 | NA | NA | TRBV2 | TGTGCCAGCAGTGACTCGGGGGAGACCCAGTACTTC | CASSDSGETQYF
TRBJ1-1 | NA | NA | TRBV20-1 | TGCAGTGCCCCTTTGAACACTGAAGCTTTCTTT | CSAPLNTEAFF
TRBJ2-7 | NA | NA | TRBV23-1 | TGCGCCATACATTGGACAGACTACGAGCAGTACTTC | CAIHWTDYEQYF
TRBJ1-1 | NA | NA | TRBV5-8 | TGTGCCAGCAGCCCTAACCCCCCCTTGAGGACTGAAGCTTTCTTT | CASSPNPPLRTEAFF
TRBJ1-2 | few | TRBD1 | TRBV5-6 | TGTGCCAGCATCCGTGATATGGGACAGGGGGCGTCCGGCTACACCTTC | CASIRDMGQGASGYTF
TRBJ2-1 | NA | TRBD2 | TRBV2 | TGTGCCAGCAGTGGAGGGCGGGAGGCCGACAATGAGCAGTTCTTC | CASSGGREADNEQFF
TRBJ1-6 | NA | TRBD1 | TRBV4-1 | TGCGCCAGCAGCCGCCATCAGAGGGACAGGGGGTCACCCCTCCACTTT | CASSRHQRDRGSPLHF
TRBJ1-5 | NA | NA | TRBV19 | TGTGCCAGTAGTATCGCCAGGGGTAGCAATCAGCCCCAGCATTTT | CASSIARGSNQPQHF
TRBJ1-4 | NA | NA | TRBV7-2 | TGTGCCAGCAGCTTAGAGGCCAGGGTCTCAGAAAAACTGTTTTTT | CASSLEARVSEKLFF
TRBJ2-5 | NA | NA | TRBV11-3 | TGTGCCAGCAGCTTAGGACCTCGCCAAGGGGTGGGAGAGACCCAGTACTTC | CASSLGPRQGVGETQYF
TRBJ1-1 | once | NA | TRBV19 | TGTGCCAGCCTCTCAGTAGGAGTGAACACTGAAGCTTTCTTT | CASLSVGVNTEAFF
TRBJ1-4 | NA | TRBD1 | TRBV5-1 | TGCGCCAGCAGCTCCACCTCCGGGACAGTGAAAAATGAAAAACTGTTTTTT | CASSSTSGTVKNEKLFF
TRBJ2-3 | NA | NA | TRBV30 | TGTGCCTGGAGTGCCCTTCCTAGGCCGGGCACAGATACGCAGTATTTT | CAWSALPRPGTDTQYF
TRBJ1-1 | NA | NA | TRBV7-9 | TGTGCCAGCAGCTTCGTGGAGGGGAACACTGAAGCTTTCTTT | CASSFVEGNTEAFF
TRBJ2-1 | NA | TRBD2 | TRBV4-3 | TGCGCCAGCAGCCAAGTCGGACTAGCGGGAACCTACAATGAGCAGTTCTTC | CASSQVGLAGTYNEQFF
TRBJ1-5 | NA | NA | TRBV30 | TGTGCCTGGACCCACAGTAGCAATCAGCCCCAGCATTTT | CAWTHSSNQPQHF
TRBJ2-5 | NA | TRBD1 | TRBV27 | TGTGCCAGCAGTCCCCGACAGGGAGTAAGGGAGACCCAGTACTTC | CASSPRQGVRETQYF
TRBJ2-1 | few | TRBD2 | TRBV7-2 | TGTGCCAGCAGCTTATGGCTAGCGGGAGGGAATGAGCAGTTCTTC | CASSLWLAGGNEQFF
TRBJ1-1 | NA | NA | TRBV6-5 | TGTGCCAGCAGTTACTTTGGCTCAGAAGCTTTCTTT | CASSYFGSEAFF
TRBJ1-1 | NA | TRBD1 | TRBV7-9 | TGTGCCAGCAGCTTATCACAGGGGGCTAACACTGAAGCTTTCTTT | CASSLSQGANTEAFF
TRBJ1-1 | NA | NA | TRBV11-2 | TGTGCCAGCAGCAATCAGGGTAGCACTGAAGCTTTCTTT | CASSNQGSTEAFF
TRBJ2-1 | NA | TRBD2 | TRBV19 | TGTGCCAGTAGTATAGATCGGCCCTCAACTAGCGGGAGATCGGGCAATGAGCAGTTCTTC | CASSIDRPSTSGRSGNEQFF
TRBJ2-3 | NA | NA | TRBV27 | TGTGCCAGCACTTACAGGTTCGCGGCAGATACGCAGTATTTT | CASTYRFAADTQYF
TRBJ1-2 | once | NA | TRBV6-5 | TGTGCCAGCCGAAAAATACAGGAGAACTATGGCTACACCTTC | CASRKIQENYGYTF
TRBJ2-2 | NA | NA | TRBV7-2 | TGTGCCAGCAGTTGGCCCAAGGGACTCGGAGGGGAGCTGTTTTTT | CASSWPKGLGGELFF